Below are 5 T cell receptor beta chains sequenced from a single sample in a study of sequential checkpoint blockade in melanoma. Sequenced by immunoSEQ multiplex PCR; TCRdb stores in-frame clones only, minus some. The table shows about 20,000 clones, with 72% occurring only once. Treatment defined: randomized to nivolumab then ipilimumab (arm A) or the reverse (arm B). The specimen comprised CD8+ T cells sorted from blood (inferred from file names), sampled from a patient given nivolumab and ipilimumab in sequence. These receptor sequences come from a human donor with melanoma.

This clone is a singleton in its sample. This chain joins TRBV6-1 and TRBJ1-4; D uncertain. CDR1 is MNHNS and CDR2 is SASEGT in the germline V gene. The V end was cut by 3 bases, the J end by 3 bases, with 20 bases between. The CDR3 covers 18 residues. The CDR3 DNA follows: TGTGCCAGCAGTGATAGCGGTGCGGTCGTGGCAGCTAATGAAAAACTGTTTTTT. Residues: CASSDSGAVVAANEKLFF.

The gene calls are TRBV10-3 and TRBJ2-7, with TRBD1 identical over 10 bases. Germline CDR1 is ENHRY and CDR2 is SYGVKD. This CDR3 has 14 amino acids. Unmatched junction bases numbered 9, after V lost 6 bases and J lost 7 bases. CDR3 protein: CAIRQTGGAEEQYF. DNA for the CDR3: TGTGCCATCAGGCAGACAGGGGGCGCGGAAGAGCAGTACTTC.

V and J are TRBV9 and TRBJ1-6; TRBD1 matches at 7 bases. The CDR3 loop spans 15 amino acids. From germline, CDR1 is SGDLS and CDR2 YYNGEE. V lost 0 bases and J lost 8; bases outside the gene matches: 5. The CDR3 nucleotides are TGTGCCAGCAGCGTAGTAGGGACAGAACATTCACCCCTCCACTTT. This encodes CASSVVGTEHSPLHF.

The chain recombines TRBV7-9 with TRBJ2-7, with a tentative D call TRBD2 (6 bases). The ends were cut back, 0 bases at V and 6 bases at J, with 9 bases in the middle. Germline V CDR1 and CDR2: SEHNR, FQNEAQ (reference sequence). CDR3 length: 13 amino acids. The DNA for the CDR3 is TGTGCCAGCAGCTTAGCGGGAGGACGCGAGCAGTACTTC. Amino acids: CASSLAGGREQYF. The full variable domain, with the rest looked up from reference TRBV7-9 and TRBJ2-7, is DTGVSQNPRHKITKRGQNVTFRCDPISEHNRLYWYRQTLGQGPEFLTYFQNEAQLEKSRLLSDRFSAERPKGSFSTLEIQRTEQGDSAMYLCASSLAGGREQYFGPGTRLTVT.

V is TRBV19 and J is TRBJ1-2; D uncertain. CDR3 size: 13 residues. Germline CDR1 reads LNHDA; CDR2 reads SQIVND (reference sequence). V lost 3 bases, J lost 3 bases, and 8 bases lay in between. CDR3 amino acids: CASSISGDYGYTF. CDR3 bases: TGTGCCAGTAGTATCTCCGGAGACTATGGCTACACCTTC.